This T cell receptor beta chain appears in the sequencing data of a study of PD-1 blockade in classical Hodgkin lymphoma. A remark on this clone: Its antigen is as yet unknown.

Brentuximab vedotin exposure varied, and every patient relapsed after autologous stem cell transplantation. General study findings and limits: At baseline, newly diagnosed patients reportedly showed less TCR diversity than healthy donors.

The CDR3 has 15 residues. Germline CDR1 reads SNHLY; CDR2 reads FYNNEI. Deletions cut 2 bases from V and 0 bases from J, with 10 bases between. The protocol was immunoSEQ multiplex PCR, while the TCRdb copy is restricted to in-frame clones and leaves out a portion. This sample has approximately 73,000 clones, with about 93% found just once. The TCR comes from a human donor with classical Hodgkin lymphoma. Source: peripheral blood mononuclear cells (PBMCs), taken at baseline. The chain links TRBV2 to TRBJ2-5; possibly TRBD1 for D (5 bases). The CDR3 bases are TGTGCCAGCAGTGAAACCAGGGCAGACCAAGAGACCCAGTACTTC. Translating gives CASSETRADQETQYF.